This T cell receptor (beta chain) was sequenced during a study of blood T cell repertoires in COVID-19. Profiling relied on immunoSEQ multiplex PCR, and the TCRdb table lists in-frame clones only, not all of them. The sample has 150,000 to 200,000 clones, about 93% seen once. This CDR3 has 12 residues. The V segment lost 6 bases and the J segment 9 bases; nucleotides outside the gene matches: 4. This chain uses TRBV12-3 or TRBV12-4 with TRBJ2-1, with 8 bases that match TRBD1. The source material was peripheral blood. The TCR comes from a woman between 45 and 65 years old with acute or convalescent COVID-19. CDR3 nucleotide sequence: TGTGCCAGCAGCCCAGGGGGCCCTGAGCAGTTCTTC. Protein: CASSPGGPEQFF.